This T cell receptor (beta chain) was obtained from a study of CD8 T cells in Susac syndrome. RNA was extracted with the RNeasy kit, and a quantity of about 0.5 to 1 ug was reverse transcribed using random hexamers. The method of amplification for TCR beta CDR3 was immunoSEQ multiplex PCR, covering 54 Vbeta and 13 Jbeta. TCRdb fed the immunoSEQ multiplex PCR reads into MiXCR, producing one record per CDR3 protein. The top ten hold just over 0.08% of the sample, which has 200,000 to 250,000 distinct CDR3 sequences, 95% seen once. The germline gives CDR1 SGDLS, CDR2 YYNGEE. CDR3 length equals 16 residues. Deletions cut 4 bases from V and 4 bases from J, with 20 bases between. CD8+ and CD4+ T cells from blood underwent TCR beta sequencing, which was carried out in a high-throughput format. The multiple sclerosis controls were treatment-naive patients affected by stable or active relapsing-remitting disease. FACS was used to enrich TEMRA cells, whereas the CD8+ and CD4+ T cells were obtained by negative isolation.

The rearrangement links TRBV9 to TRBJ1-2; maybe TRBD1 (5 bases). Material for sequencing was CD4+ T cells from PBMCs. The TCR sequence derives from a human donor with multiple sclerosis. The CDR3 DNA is TGTGCCAGCAGCCCGCGTCAGGGTGTCGGCCCCTATGGCTACACCTTC. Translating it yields CASSPRQGVGPYGYTF.